The 28 T cell receptor beta chains reported below all come from one sample, sequenced in a study of PD-1 and CTLA-4 blockade in melanoma. Assay used: immunoSEQ multiplex PCR; TCRdb lists only in-frame clones, some missing. The profile shows about 32,000 clones, 88% of them singletons. The specimen was CD8+ T cells from peripheral blood, collected from a patient given anti-PD-1 treatment. The receptors were sampled from a human donor with melanoma.

The gene calls are TRBV27 and TRBJ1-1, with a weak D call TRBD1 (6 bases). The V end lost 0 bases, the J end lost 6 bases, and 8 bases lay between the germline ends. Germline CDR1 reads MNHEY; CDR2 reads SMNVEV (reference sequence). The CDR3 has 13 residues. The CDR3 bases are TGTGCCAGCAGTTTATCGGCAGGGGCTGAAGCTTTCTTT. Translating it yields CASSLSAGAEAFF.

The chain joins TRBV9 to TRBJ2-1; tentatively, D is TRBD1 (5 bases). Germline loops: CDR1 SGDLS, CDR2 YYNGEE. V was trimmed by 0 bases and J by 2 bases, leaving 9 bases between them. This CDR3 is 15 amino acids long. CDR3 loop: CASSVEGAAYNEQFF. The CDR3 nucleotides are TGTGCCAGCAGCGTAGAAGGGGCGGCCTACAATGAGCAGTTCTTC.

This clone appeared a single time. V is TRBV3-1 (or the pseudogene TRBV3-2) and J is TRBJ2-1, with D hard to call. V was shortened by 0 bases and J by 9 bases, with 12 bases between the two germline ends. The CDR3 length is 14 residues. Germline CDR1 is LGHDT and CDR2 is YNNKEL (reference sequence). The CDR3 loop reads CASSQEPQASEQFF. CDR3 bases: TGTGCCAGCAGCCAAGAGCCCCAGGCAAGTGAGCAGTTCTTC.

The table lists this clone with a count of one. The gene calls are TRBV4-2 and TRBJ1-2, with no clear D. Germline lookup yields CDR1 LGHNA and CDR2 YNFKEQ. Trimming took 1 base from V and 0 from J, leaving 6 bases between them. This CDR3 has 14 amino acids. The CDR3 reads CASSQGISNYGYTF. Here the CDR3 DNA reads TGTGCCAGCAGCCAAGGAATATCTAACTATGGCTACACCTTC.

The chain combines TRBV6-5 with TRBJ2-5; 10 positions agree with TRBD2. Looked up from germline, CDR1 is MNHEY and CDR2 is SVGAGI. The CDR3 loop spans 15 amino acids. J was trimmed by 3 bases and V by 7 bases; bases with no gene match: 8. The CDR3 protein is CASKYPSGGEETQYF. CDR3 coding DNA: TGTGCCAGCAAGTACCCAAGCGGGGGGGAAGAGACCCAGTACTTC.

This chain connects TRBV28 to TRBJ1-1; no clear D. V gave up 1 base and J gave up 2 bases, with 5 bases separating them. The CDR3 is 13 residues long. The germline gives CDR1 MDHEN, CDR2 SYDVKM. The CDR3 here is CASSLSLNTEAFF. CDR3 nucleotides: TGTGCCAGCAGTTTATCCCTTAACACTGAAGCTTTCTTT.

This chain uses TRBV5-4 with TRBJ1-1; a weak D match, TRBD1 (5 bases). CDR1 is SGHNT, CDR2 YYREEE, per germline (reference sequence). This CDR3 contains 12 residues. The ends were cut back, 7 bases at V and 4 bases at J, with 11 bases in the middle. Here the CDR3 reads CASSPGGTEAFF. DNA of the CDR3: TGTGCCAGCTCCCCCGGGGGCACTGAAGCTTTCTTT.

The chain uses TRBV27 and TRBJ1-2; TRBD1 matches 9 bases. Germline CDR1 MNHEY, CDR2 SMNVEV (reference sequence). Unmatched junction bases numbered 8, after V lost 6 bases and J lost 6 bases. The CDR3 length is 14 residues. Written as DNA, the CDR3 is TGTGCCAGCAGCGTACAGGGGGCGCTTAATGGCTACACCTTC. Residues: CASSVQGALNGYTF.

The chain links TRBV28 to TRBJ1-2; tentative D call: TRBD1 (6 bases). CDR3 length equals 14 residues. Germline V gives CDR1 MDHEN, CDR2 SYDVKM. V gave up 6 bases and J gave up 1 base, with 12 bases separating them. CDR3 residues: CASSVLDSNYGYTF. CDR3 in DNA: TGTGCCAGCAGCGTCCTGGACAGTAACTATGGCTACACCTTC.

This chain links TRBV5-1 with TRBJ2-7; possible D gene TRBD1, 5 bases. The CDR3 covers 18 residues. The V end was cut by 0 bases, the J end by 5 bases, with 24 bases between. Per germline, CDR1 SGHRS and CDR2 YFSETQ. This chain's CDR3 is CASSLAPTDYLTVNEQYF. The CDR3 DNA is TGCGCCAGCAGCTTGGCCCCAACCGATTATCTGACAGTGAACGAGCAGTACTTC.

This clone showed up just once. This sequence joins TRBV7-9 and TRBJ1-2; maybe TRBD1 (6 bases). Germline V lookup: CDR1 SEHNR, CDR2 FQNEAQ (reference sequence). CDR3 length: 15 amino acids. V was cut by 6 bases and J by 6 bases, with 20 bases left in between. The DNA for the CDR3 is TGTGCCAGCAGTCTTACAGGTTCAGCAGGGGATGGCTACACCTTC. Translated: CASSLTGSAGDGYTF.

The chain carries TRBV28 and TRBJ2-7; 13 bases line up with TRBD2. Trimming cost V 3 bases and J 5 bases; bases outside gene matches: 4. This CDR3 has 15 amino acids. Germline V gene sequence: CDR1 MDHEN, CDR2 SYDVKM. For the CDR3, the DNA is TGTGCCAGCAGTTTTACCGGACTAGCGGGGGACGAGCAGTACTTC. Encoded protein: CASSFTGLAGDEQYF.

This clone occurred once. The rearrangement links TRBV11-2 to TRBJ2-5; perhaps TRBD2 as D (5 bases). This CDR3 is 17 amino acids long. V dropped 1 base and J dropped 5 bases, with 20 bases sitting between them. The germline V gene encodes CDR1 SGHAT and CDR2 FQNNGV. The CDR3 here is CASSLVMSASRGETQYF. The CDR3 DNA sequence: TGTGCCAGCAGCTTAGTAATGAGCGCTAGCCGAGGGGAGACCCAGTACTTC.

The chain joins TRBV15 to TRBJ1-6; no clear D. V shed 0 bases and J shed 10 bases, with 7 bases lying between them. CDR1 is LNHNV and CDR2 is YYDKDF in the germline V gene (reference sequence). This CDR3 spans 13 amino acids. The CDR3 bases are TGTGCCACCAGCAGAGATCCCGCATCACCCCTCCACTTT. Translated: CATSRDPASPLHF.

The chain carries TRBV14 and TRBJ1-5, with D tentatively TRBD1 (6 bases). Between the trimmed V and J ends, which lost 1 base and 2 bases, there was a span of 12 bases. The CDR3 consists of 16 residues. Germline CDR1 is SGHDN and CDR2 is FVKESK. The CDR3 reads CASSQGGGLGNQPQHF. The CDR3 DNA reads TGTGCCAGCAGCCAAGGTGGGGGGCTGGGCAATCAGCCCCAGCATTTT.

The J gene is TRBJ2-3, the V gene TRBV5-4, with TRBD1 identical over 7 bases. In germline, CDR1 is SGHNT, CDR2 YYREEE (reference sequence). The CDR3 consists of 15 residues. V was pared by 0 bases and J by 8 bases, with 9 bases of the junction left unmatched. The CDR3 DNA is TGTGCCAGCAGCTTGGTTGGGGGCAGGGGGTTTACGCAGTATTTT. Translation gives CASSLVGGRGFTQYF.

The gene calls are TRBV4-1 and TRBJ2-7, with 9 bases fitting TRBD2. The CDR3 is 16 amino acids. Trimming cost V 1 base and J 0 bases; bases outside gene matches: 4. The germline gives CDR1 MGHRA, CDR2 YSYEKL. Here the CDR3 reads CASSQVSGGPSYEQYF. The CDR3 nucleotides are TGCGCCAGCAGCCAAGTTAGCGGGGGCCCCTCCTACGAGCAGTACTTC.

The chain recombines TRBV2 with TRBJ2-3; D might be TRBD2 (5 bases). This CDR3 has 16 amino acids. Germline assignment: CDR1 SNHLY and CDR2 FYNNEI. V was clipped by 6 bases and J by 4 bases, with 20 bases between them. In nucleotides, the CDR3 is TGTGCCAGCAGCGAACTCCCGGGCCCGAGGGCAGATACGCAGTATTTT. Translating it yields CASSELPGPRADTQYF. The full variable domain, completed using reference TRBV2 and TRBJ2-3, is EPEVTQTPSHQVTQMGQEVILRCVPISNHLYFYWYRQILGQKVEFLVSFYNNEISEKSEIFDDQFSVERPDGSNFTLKIRSTKLEDSAMYFCASSELPGPRADTQYFGPGTRLTVL.

The chain uses TRBV28 and TRBJ1-5, with a tentative D call TRBD1 (6 bases). The germline V gene has CDR1 MDHEN and CDR2 SYDVKM. V was clipped by 11 bases and J by 6 bases, with 17 bases between them. This CDR3 is built from 13 residues. CDR3 DNA: TGTGCCGGGGGCGGGCTGTCTGCTCAGCCCCAGCATTTT. Its translation: CAGGGLSAQPQHF.

The chain recombines TRBV28 with TRBJ2-5; D perhaps matches TRBD2 (5 bases). The CDR3 runs to 17 residues. The germline V gene encodes CDR1 MDHEN and CDR2 SYDVKM. Deletions cut 2 bases from V and 3 bases from J, with 19 bases between. The CDR3 spells CASSLRLLLDPKETQYF. The DNA of the CDR3 is TGTGCCAGCAGTTTAAGGCTCTTACTAGATCCTAAAGAGACCCAGTACTTC.

This chain links TRBV6-5 with TRBJ1-1; D is ambiguous. The CDR3 runs 13 residues. The ends were cut back, 0 bases at V and 6 bases at J, with 8 bases in the middle. The germline gives CDR1 MNHEY, CDR2 SVGAGI. The CDR3: CASSYSSKAEAFF. The CDR3 bases are TGTGCCAGCAGTTACTCCTCCAAGGCTGAAGCTTTCTTT.

The V call is TRBV7-2, the J call TRBJ1-6; 9 bases map to TRBD1. V shed 4 bases, J shed 8 bases, and the junction held 9 bases outside the gene matches. The CDR3 covers 16 residues. Germline lookup yields CDR1 SGHTA and CDR2 FQGNSA. CDR3 amino acids: CASSSDPDRGYSPLHF. In DNA, the CDR3 is TGTGCCAGCAGCTCTGACCCGGACAGGGGATATTCACCCCTCCACTTT.

The rearrangement joins TRBV11-1 to TRBJ2-3; 12 bases are a match to TRBD2. The CDR3 loop spans 15 amino acids. Germline lookup yields CDR1 SGHAT and CDR2 FQDESV (reference sequence). The J segment lost 4 bases and the V segment lost 3 bases, leaving 2 bases of the junction unmatched. DNA of the CDR3: TGTGCCAGCAGCTTGACTAGCGGGGGTGCAGATACGCAGTATTTT. Translated, it gives CASSLTSGGADTQYF.

The rearrangement uses TRBV4-1 and TRBJ2-1; 11 nucleotides align to TRBD2. Per germline, CDR1 MGHRA and CDR2 YSYEKL. V shed 4 bases and J 7 bases; nucleotides not matched to a gene: 6. The CDR3 is 15 residues long. CDR3 loop: CASSPLSGGGNEQFF. CDR3 in DNA: TGCGCCAGCAGCCCCCTTAGCGGGGGGGGGAATGAGCAGTTCTTC.

The rearrangement links TRBV6-1 to TRBJ2-5; a possible D gene is TRBD2 (6 bases). The CDR3 extends over 17 amino acids. V was trimmed by 1 base and J by 5 bases, leaving 20 bases between them. Germline V gene sequence: CDR1 MNHNS, CDR2 SASEGT. DNA for the CDR3: TGTGCCAGCAGTGAAGAGTTTTCTTGGGGAAGCGGGGAGACCCAGTACTTC. Translation: CASSEEFSWGSGETQYF.

The J gene is TRBJ2-3, the V gene TRBV9; D is unclear. Germline V gene data show CDR1 as SGDLS and CDR2 as YYNGEE. The germline V and J ends were trimmed by 4 bases and 6 bases, with 15 bases remaining between them. The length of the CDR3 is 14 residues. The CDR3 sequence: CASSFRRNVDTQYF. The CDR3 nucleotides are TGTGCCAGCAGCTTCCGTCGGAACGTGGATACGCAGTATTTT.

This clone appeared a single time. V usage is TRBV19 and J usage is TRBJ2-3, with TRBD1 matching 8 bases. Germline CDR1 and CDR2: LNHDA and SQIVND (reference sequence). This CDR3 spans 16 amino acids. Losses at the gene ends were 3 bases for V and 5 bases for J; bases not matched to a gene: 10. CDR3 in DNA: TGTGCCAGTAGTATGACAGGGGCCCAACTGATAGATACGCAGTATTTT. Residues: CASSMTGAQLIDTQYF.

This rearrangement joins TRBV7-9 to TRBJ2-1; the match to TRBD2 covers 12 bases. The CDR3 runs to 15 residues. V lost 5 bases to trimming and J lost 7 bases; unmatched junction nucleotides: 6. The germline CDR1 and CDR2 sequences are SEHNR and FQNEAQ (reference sequence). CDR3 DNA sequence: TGTGCCAGCAGCCTCCCGACTAGCGGGGGTAATGAGCAGTTCTTC. As protein: CASSLPTSGGNEQFF.